The text below deals with one T cell receptor beta chain. The antigen remains unidentified. This sample was taken from a study of shared clonotypes between healthy human individuals. At the level of the study: Three CD4 naive, three CD4 memory, two CD8 naive and one CD8 memory plate were used per donor. Study-wide points: Researchers found naive subsets generally carried larger estimated richness than memory subsets.

Naivety among CD8 cells was defined by CD45RO negativity and positive CCR7 selection, thereby excluding terminally differentiated effector memory CD45RA+ cells. Measured with immunoSEQ multiplex PCR; TCRdb has only the in-frame clones, and not every one. This sample carries some 600,000 clones, about 96% of them seen once, and the ten largest clones take 0.11%. The sequence came from a woman in her twenties or thirties in good health. Sequenced material: naive CD8+ T cells sorted from blood.

This CDR3 is CASSLAPGSFQVEQYF. CDR3 sequence (DNA): TGTGCCAGCAGCTTAGCTCCCGGGAGCTTTCAAGTGGAGCAGTACTTC. This chain links TRBV7-6 with TRBJ2-7; D may be TRBD2 (6 bases). Trimming stripped 0 bases from V and 7 bases from J, with 19 bases between. The germline gives CDR1 SGHVS, CDR2 FNYEAQ. The CDR3 has 16 amino acids.